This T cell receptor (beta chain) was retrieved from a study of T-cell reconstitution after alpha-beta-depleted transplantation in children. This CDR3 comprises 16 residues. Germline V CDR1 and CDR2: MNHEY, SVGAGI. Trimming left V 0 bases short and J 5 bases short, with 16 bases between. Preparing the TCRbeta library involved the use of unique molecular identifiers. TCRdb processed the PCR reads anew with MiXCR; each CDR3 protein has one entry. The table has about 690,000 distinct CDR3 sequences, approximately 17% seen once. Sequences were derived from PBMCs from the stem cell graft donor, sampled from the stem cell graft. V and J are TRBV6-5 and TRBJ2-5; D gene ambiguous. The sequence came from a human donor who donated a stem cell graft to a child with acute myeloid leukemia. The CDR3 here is CASSYSKPPTQETQYF. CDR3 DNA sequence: TGTGCCAGCAGTTACTCTAAGCCACCCACCCAGGAGACCCAGTACTTC.